The clone carrying this TCR beta chain was observed many times. Antigen specificity is unknown. Cells are PBMCs isolated from 10 ml of fresh blood. These data originate in a study of T cells in Graves' hyperthyroidism and ophthalmopathy. This CDR3 contains 13 residues. V was pared by 10 bases and J by 6 bases, with 9 bases of the junction left unmatched. Study-level points and caveats: Ophthalmopathy, as predicted by the model, came a median roughly 6.8 months after the prediction. Stable hyperthyroidism was told apart from ophthalmopathy by a model built on 13 V-J features.

Amplification yielded TCR beta CDR3 regions, with RNA transcripts as the source. HTBI primers drove first-round RT-PCR of the TCR CDR3. MiXCR was run by TCRdb on the multiplex PCR reads, yielding one entry per CDR3 protein. Of about 640,000 distinct CDR3 sequences in the sample, less than 25% were seen once. The rearrangement uses TRBV12-3 or TRBV12-4 and TRBJ1-5; 7 bases map to TRBD1. The sample consisted of blood. The receptor was derived from a man aged 25 to 40 with Graves' ophthalmopathy. The CDR3 protein is CATAIDRAQPQHF. CDR3 nucleotide sequence: TGTGCCACCGCGATCGACAGGGCTCAGCCCCAGCATTTT.